The 15 T cell receptor beta chains below all came from one sample that was sequenced in a study of T cell responses to AZD1222 COVID-19 vaccine. TCRdb keeps only in-frame clones here, not all; method: immunoSEQ multiplex PCR. Among approximately 110,000 clones listed, around 90% were seen once. This specimen was peripheral blood, taken on day 0 of MenACWY control vaccination. These receptors were obtained from an adult in good health.

This CDR3 is CASSYDSHSGANVLTF. DNA of the CDR3: TGTGCCAGCAGTTACGACAGTCACTCTGGGGCCAACGTCCTGACTTTC. The chain couples TRBV6-5 to TRBJ2-6; D perhaps matches TRBD1 (5 bases). The CDR3 consists of 16 residues. Trimming stripped 2 bases from V and 0 bases from J, with 8 bases between. Germline loops: CDR1 MNHEY, CDR2 SVGAGI.

This sequence joins TRBV19 and TRBJ2-1; tentative D call: TRBD2 (5 bases). Trimming left V 3 bases short and J 0 bases short, with 12 bases between. The CDR3 is made up of 16 amino acids. Germline V gene sequence: CDR1 LNHDA, CDR2 SQIVND (reference sequence). The CDR3 reads CASSIFPGISYNEQFF. The CDR3 bases are TGTGCCAGTAGTATTTTTCCGGGAATCTCCTACAATGAGCAGTTCTTC.

The rearrangement links TRBV19 to TRBJ1-6; TRBD1 aligns across 7 bases. CDR1 is LNHDA, CDR2 SQIVND, per germline (reference sequence). J lost 8 bases, V lost 10 bases, and 14 bases had no gene match. This CDR3 comprises 15 residues. The CDR3 is CATTDRAGIYSPLHF. CDR3 nucleotide sequence: TGTGCCACCACAGACAGGGCCGGCATCTATTCACCCCTCCACTTT.

V gene TRBV28 combines with J gene TRBJ1-4; TRBD1 matches 7 bases. Germline V gives CDR1 MDHEN, CDR2 SYDVKM. The V segment lost 4 bases and the J segment 7 bases; nucleotides outside the gene matches: 6. The CDR3 is 14 amino acids. CDR3 amino acids: CASSSGTEFEKLFF. CDR3 DNA sequence: TGTGCCAGCAGTTCCGGGACAGAATTTGAAAAACTGTTTTTT.

This chain links TRBV2 with TRBJ2-5; D unclear. Per the germline V gene, CDR1 is SNHLY and CDR2 is FYNNEI. The CDR3 contains 10 residues. The V and J ends lost 1 base and 6 bases respectively, with 0 bases between them. CDR3 sequence (DNA): TGTGCCAGCAGTGAAGAGACCCAGTACTTC. This sequence encodes CASSEETQYF. The whole variable domain, filled in from reference TRBV2 and TRBJ2-5, reads EPEVTQTPSHQVTQMGQEVILRCVPISNHLYFYWYRQILGQKVEFLVSFYNNEISEKSEIFDDQFSVERPDGSNFTLKIRSTKLEDSAMYFCASSEETQYFGPGTRLLVL.

The genes are TRBV19 and TRBJ2-5; 8 nucleotides line up with TRBD2. The CDR3 is 16 residues long. From germline, CDR1 is LNHDA and CDR2 SQIVND (reference sequence). J was trimmed by 2 bases and V by 5 bases; bases with no gene match: 10. CDR3 in DNA: TGTGCCAGTAGTCATTACCTCTTAGCGGGGCAAGAGACCCAGTACTTC. Translating it yields CASSHYLLAGQETQYF.

V and J are TRBV3-1 (or the pseudogene TRBV3-2) and TRBJ2-7; no reliable D call. The CDR3 loop spans 14 amino acids. Germline lookup yields CDR1 LGHDT and CDR2 YNNKEL (reference sequence). Trimming cost V 6 bases and J 6 bases, with 18 bases left between them. CDR3 loop: CASSLTRTGAEQYF. In nucleotides, the CDR3 is TGTGCCAGCAGTCTAACCAGGACCGGAGCCGAGCAGTACTTC.

V usage is TRBV12-3 or TRBV12-4 and J usage is TRBJ1-2; TRBD1 might be the D (6 bases). The CDR3 totals 13 residues. V lost 5 bases and J lost 2, with 9 bases in between. CDR3 bases: TGTGCCAGCAGTCCGGGGGCAAACTATGGCTACACCTTC. Amino acids: CASSPGANYGYTF.

The chain links TRBV30 to TRBJ1-5; 7 bases line up with TRBD1. This CDR3 comprises 16 residues. Trimming cost V 0 bases and J 1 base; bases outside gene matches: 6. Per germline, CDR1 GTSNPN and CDR2 SVGIG (reference sequence). For the CDR3, the DNA is TGTGCCTGGAGTGTGAAGGGGGCCGGGAGCAATCAGCCCCAGCATTTT. Residues: CAWSVKGAGSNQPQHF.

The J gene is TRBJ2-3, the V gene TRBV30, with 8 bases aligning to TRBD2. The germline gives CDR1 GTSNPN, CDR2 SVGIG (reference sequence). The CDR3 consists of 16 residues. The V segment lost 1 base and the J segment 3 bases; nucleotides outside the gene matches: 9. The CDR3 DNA is TGTGCCTGGAGTGCCGGTATTAGCGGGGAGACAGATACGCAGTATTTT. Translating it yields CAWSAGISGETDTQYF.

The V and J genes are TRBV28 and TRBJ2-1; TRBD1 matches at 8 bases. CDR1 is MDHEN and CDR2 is SYDVKM in the germline V gene. J gave up 3 bases and V 1 base, and 14 bases lay outside the gene matches. The CDR3 loop spans 19 amino acids. For the CDR3, the DNA is TGTGCCAGCAGTTTATCCCCCGGCAGGGGGCTCTTGATCTACAATGAGCAGTTCTTC. This translates into CASSLSPGRGLLIYNEQFF.

J is TRBJ1-2 and V is TRBV12-3 or TRBV12-4, with D tentatively TRBD1 (6 bases). With 7 bases removed from V and 3 bases from J, the gap between germline ends came to 12 bases. The CDR3 is 13 residues long. This CDR3 reads CASTLRGDYGYTF. For the CDR3, the DNA is TGTGCCAGCACCCTGAGGGGGGACTATGGCTACACCTTC.

The chain has TRBV6-5 and TRBJ2-1; TRBD1 aligns across 7 bases. V trimming: 6 bases; J trimming: 8 bases; junction bases outside the gene matches: 13. Looked up from germline, CDR1 is MNHEY and CDR2 is SVGAGI. There are 15 residues in the CDR3. The CDR3 region is CASRAAETGLYEQFF. CDR3 DNA: TGTGCCAGCAGGGCGGCCGAGACAGGGTTGTATGAGCAGTTCTTC.

The genes are TRBV11-2 and TRBJ1-5; D ambiguous. V lost 2 bases and J 3 bases, leaving 2 bases between the germline ends. CDR3 size: 12 residues. Germline V gene data show CDR1 as SGHAT and CDR2 as FQNNGV. CDR3 nucleotides: TGTGCCAGCAGCTTATACAATCAGCCCCAGCATTTT. Its protein is CASSLYNQPQHF.

This sequence joins TRBV10-3 and TRBJ2-7; 7 positions agree with TRBD2. The V segment lost 8 bases and the J segment 0 bases; nucleotides outside the gene matches: 10. Looked up from germline, CDR1 is ENHRY and CDR2 is SYGVKD. The CDR3 has 15 residues. CDR3 region: CAIGEMGGSSYEQYF. CDR3 nucleotide sequence: TGTGCCATCGGGGAAATGGGGGGGAGCTCCTACGAGCAGTACTTC.